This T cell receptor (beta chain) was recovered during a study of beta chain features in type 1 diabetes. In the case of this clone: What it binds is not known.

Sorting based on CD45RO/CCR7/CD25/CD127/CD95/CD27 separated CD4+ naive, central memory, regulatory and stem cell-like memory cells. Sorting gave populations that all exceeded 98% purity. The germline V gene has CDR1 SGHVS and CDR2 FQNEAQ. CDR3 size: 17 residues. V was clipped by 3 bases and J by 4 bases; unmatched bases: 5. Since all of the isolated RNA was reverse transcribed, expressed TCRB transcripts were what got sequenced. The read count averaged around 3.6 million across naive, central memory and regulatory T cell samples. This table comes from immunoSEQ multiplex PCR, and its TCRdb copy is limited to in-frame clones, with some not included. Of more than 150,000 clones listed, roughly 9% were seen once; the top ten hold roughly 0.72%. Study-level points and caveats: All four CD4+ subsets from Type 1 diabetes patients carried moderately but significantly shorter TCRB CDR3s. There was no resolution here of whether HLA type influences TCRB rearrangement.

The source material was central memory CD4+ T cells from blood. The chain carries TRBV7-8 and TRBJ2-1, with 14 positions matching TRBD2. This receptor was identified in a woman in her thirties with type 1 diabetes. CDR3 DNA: TGTGCCAGCAGCTTGGGGACTAGCGGGAGTGGGTACAATGAGCAGTTCTTC. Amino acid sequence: CASSLGTSGSGYNEQFF.